This T cell receptor (beta chain) was captured in a study of blood T cell repertoires in COVID-19. The CDR3 is 15 residues long. V lost 7 bases and J lost 3, with 19 bases in between. The germline V gene encodes CDR1 SGHTA and CDR2 FQGNSA. Clones were sequenced by immunoSEQ multiplex PCR, and TCRdb holds only the in-frame ones, with some missing. The sample contains about 210,000 clones, approximately 81% of which appear only once. This receptor was identified in a woman aged 45 to 65 with acute COVID-19. The J gene is TRBJ2-7, the V gene TRBV7-2, with D possibly matching TRBD2 (6 bases). The sequencing sample was made of PBMCs or T cells enriched from blood (not recorded which). The DNA of the CDR3 is TGTGCCAGCACGCAGGGCGGGATGGAGAACTACGAGCAGTACTTC. This translates into CASTQGGMENYEQYF.